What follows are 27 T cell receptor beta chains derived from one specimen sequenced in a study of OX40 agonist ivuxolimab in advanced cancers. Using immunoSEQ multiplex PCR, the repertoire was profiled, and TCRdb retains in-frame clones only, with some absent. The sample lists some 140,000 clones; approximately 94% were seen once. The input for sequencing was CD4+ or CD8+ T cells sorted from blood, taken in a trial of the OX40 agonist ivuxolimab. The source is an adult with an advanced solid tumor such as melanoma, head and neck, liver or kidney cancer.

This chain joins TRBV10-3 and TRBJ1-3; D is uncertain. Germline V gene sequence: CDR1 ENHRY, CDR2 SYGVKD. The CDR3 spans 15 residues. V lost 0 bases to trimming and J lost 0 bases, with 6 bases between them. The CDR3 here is CAISESRTSGNTIYF. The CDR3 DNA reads TGTGCCATCAGTGAGTCGAGAACCTCTGGAAACACCATATATTTT.

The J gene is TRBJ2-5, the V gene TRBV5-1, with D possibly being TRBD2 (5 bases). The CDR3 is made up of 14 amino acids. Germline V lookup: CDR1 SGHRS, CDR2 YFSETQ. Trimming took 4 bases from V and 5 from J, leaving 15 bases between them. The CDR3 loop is CASSGSGGGETQYF. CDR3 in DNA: TGCGCCAGCAGCGGCTCAGGAGGTGGGGAGACCCAGTACTTC.

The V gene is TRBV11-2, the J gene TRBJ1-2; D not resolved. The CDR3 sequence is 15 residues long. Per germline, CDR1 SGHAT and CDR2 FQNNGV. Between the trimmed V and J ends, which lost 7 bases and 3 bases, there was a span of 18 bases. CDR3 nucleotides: TGTGCCAGCACCATCCGAATAGGGTTGGACTATGGCTACACCTTC. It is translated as CASTIRIGLDYGYTF.

The CDR3 region has the DNA TGTGCCAGCAAATATTGGACGTTAGCTAATGAAAAACTGTTTTTT. This translates into CASKYWTLANEKLFF. This rearrangement joins TRBV6-5 to TRBJ1-4; D not certain. Trimming removed 7 bases at V and 3 bases at J, with 15 bases between. This CDR3 is 15 amino acids long. The germline V gene has CDR1 MNHEY and CDR2 SVGAGI.

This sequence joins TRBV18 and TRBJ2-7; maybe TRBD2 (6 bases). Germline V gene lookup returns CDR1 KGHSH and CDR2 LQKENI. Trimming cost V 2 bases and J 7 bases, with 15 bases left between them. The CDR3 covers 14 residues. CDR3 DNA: TGTGCCAGCTCACCAGGCGGGACTGTCGTGGAGCAGTACTTC. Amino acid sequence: CASSPGGTVVEQYF.

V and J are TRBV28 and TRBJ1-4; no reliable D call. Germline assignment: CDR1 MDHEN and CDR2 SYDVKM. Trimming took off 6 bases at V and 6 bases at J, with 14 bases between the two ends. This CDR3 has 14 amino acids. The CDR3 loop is CASSFGGLYEKLFF. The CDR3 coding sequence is TGTGCCAGCAGCTTCGGAGGTCTTTATGAAAAACTGTTTTTT.

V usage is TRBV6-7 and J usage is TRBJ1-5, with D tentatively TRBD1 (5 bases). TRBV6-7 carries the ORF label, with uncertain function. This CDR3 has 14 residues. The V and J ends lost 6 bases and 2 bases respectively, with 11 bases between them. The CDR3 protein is CASSRAVRNQPQHF. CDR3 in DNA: TGTGCCAGCAGCAGGGCCGTACGCAATCAGCCCCAGCATTTT.

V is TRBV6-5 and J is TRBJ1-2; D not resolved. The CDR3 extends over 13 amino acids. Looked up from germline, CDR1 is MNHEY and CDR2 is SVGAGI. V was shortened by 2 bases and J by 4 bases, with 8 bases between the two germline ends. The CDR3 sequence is CASSYEGSYGYTF. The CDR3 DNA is TGTGCCAGCAGTTACGAGGGATCCTATGGCTACACCTTC.

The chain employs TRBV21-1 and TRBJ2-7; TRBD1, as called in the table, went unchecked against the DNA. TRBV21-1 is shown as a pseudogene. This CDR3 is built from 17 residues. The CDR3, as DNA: TGTGCCAGCCCCGAGCCCCTGACAGGGGGCTCGAAATACGAGCAGTACTTC. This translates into CASPEPLTGGSKYEQYF.

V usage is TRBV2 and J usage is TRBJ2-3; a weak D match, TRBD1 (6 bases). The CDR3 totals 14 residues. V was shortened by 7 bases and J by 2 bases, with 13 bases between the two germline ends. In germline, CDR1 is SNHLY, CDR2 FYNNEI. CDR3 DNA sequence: TGTGCCAGCATTAGGGACACCCACACAGATACGCAGTATTTT. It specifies CASIRDTHTDTQYF.

The CDR3 sequence: CASSLGFRDSPNYGYTF. As DNA, the CDR3 is TGCGCCAGCAGCTTGGGATTTCGGGACAGCCCTAACTATGGCTACACCTTC. The genes are TRBV5-1 and TRBJ1-2; the match to TRBD1 covers 7 bases. Trimming took 0 bases from V and 0 from J; bases not matched to a gene: 8. Germline-derived CDR1 and CDR2 are SGHRS and YFSETQ. CDR3 length: 17 residues. Combining the CDR3 with reference TRBV5-1 and TRBJ1-2 gives the whole variable domain KAGVTQTPRYLIKTRGQQVTLSCSPISGHRSVSWYQQTPGQGLQFLFEYFSETQRNKGNFPGRFSGRQFSNSRSEMNVSTLELGDSALYLCASSLGFRDSPNYGYTFGSGTRLTVV.

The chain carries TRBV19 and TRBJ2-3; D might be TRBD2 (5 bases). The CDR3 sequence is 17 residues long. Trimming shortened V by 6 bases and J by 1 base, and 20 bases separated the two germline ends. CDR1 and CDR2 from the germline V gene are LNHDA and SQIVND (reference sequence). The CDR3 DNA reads TGTGCCAGTAGCACCCCCCCCGGGATGATGGGCACAGATACGCAGTATTTT. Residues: CASSTPPGMMGTDTQYF.

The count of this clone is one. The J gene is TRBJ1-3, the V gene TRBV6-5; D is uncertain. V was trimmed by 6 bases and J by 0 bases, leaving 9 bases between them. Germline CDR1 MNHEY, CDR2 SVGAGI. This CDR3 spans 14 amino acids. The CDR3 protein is CASRGELSGNTIYF. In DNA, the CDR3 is TGTGCCAGCAGGGGTGAACTCTCTGGAAACACCATATATTTT.

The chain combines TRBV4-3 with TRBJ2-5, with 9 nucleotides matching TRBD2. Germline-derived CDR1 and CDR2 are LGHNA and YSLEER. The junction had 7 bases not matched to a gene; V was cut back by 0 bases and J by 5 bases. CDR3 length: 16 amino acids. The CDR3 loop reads CASSQERRAGGETQYF. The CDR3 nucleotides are TGCGCCAGCAGCCAAGAGCGACGAGCGGGGGGTGAGACCCAGTACTTC.

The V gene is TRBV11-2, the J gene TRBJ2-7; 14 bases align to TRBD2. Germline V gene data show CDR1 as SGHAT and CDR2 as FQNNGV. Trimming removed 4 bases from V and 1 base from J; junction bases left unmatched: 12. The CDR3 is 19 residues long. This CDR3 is CASSSGWRLAGGESYEQYF. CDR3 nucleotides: TGTGCCAGCAGCTCCGGATGGAGACTAGCGGGAGGGGAGTCCTACGAGCAGTACTTC.

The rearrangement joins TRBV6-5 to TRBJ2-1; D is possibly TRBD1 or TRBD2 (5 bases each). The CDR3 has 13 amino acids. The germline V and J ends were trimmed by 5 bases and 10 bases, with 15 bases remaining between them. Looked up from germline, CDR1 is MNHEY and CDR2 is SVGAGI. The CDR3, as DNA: TGTGCCAGCAGTACCCGGGACCTTCAAGAGCAGTTCTTC. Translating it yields CASSTRDLQEQFF.

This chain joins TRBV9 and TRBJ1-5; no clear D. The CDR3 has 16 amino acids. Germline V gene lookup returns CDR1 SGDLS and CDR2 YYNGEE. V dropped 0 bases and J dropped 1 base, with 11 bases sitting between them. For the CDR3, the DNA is TGTGCCAGCAGCGTAGGGTCCAGCCCCAGCAATCAGCCCCAGCATTTT. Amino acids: CASSVGSSPSNQPQHF.

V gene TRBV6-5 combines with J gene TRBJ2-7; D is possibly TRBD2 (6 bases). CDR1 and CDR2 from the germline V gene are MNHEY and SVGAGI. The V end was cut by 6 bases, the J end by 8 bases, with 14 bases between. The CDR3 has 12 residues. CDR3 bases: TGTGCCAGCAGCACCGGGGGAGCGAAGCAGTACTTC. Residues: CASSTGGAKQYF.

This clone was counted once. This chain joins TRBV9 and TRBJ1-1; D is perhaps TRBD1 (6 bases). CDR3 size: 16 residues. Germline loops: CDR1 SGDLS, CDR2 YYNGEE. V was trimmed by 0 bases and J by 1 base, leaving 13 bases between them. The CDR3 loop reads CASSVGGGHPNTEAFF. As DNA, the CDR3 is TGTGCCAGCAGCGTAGGAGGGGGACACCCGAACACTGAAGCTTTCTTT.

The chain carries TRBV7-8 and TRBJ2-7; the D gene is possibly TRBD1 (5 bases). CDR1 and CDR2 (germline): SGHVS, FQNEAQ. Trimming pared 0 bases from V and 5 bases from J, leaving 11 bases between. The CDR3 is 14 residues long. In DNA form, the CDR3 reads TGTGCCAGCAGCTTAGCAGGGGCAAAAAACGAGCAGTACTTC. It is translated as CASSLAGAKNEQYF.

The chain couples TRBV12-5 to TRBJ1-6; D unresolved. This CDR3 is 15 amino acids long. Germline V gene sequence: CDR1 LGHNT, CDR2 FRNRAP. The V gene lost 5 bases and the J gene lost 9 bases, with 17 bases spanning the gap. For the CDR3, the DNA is TGTGCTAGTGGTCCCTCGCGAAGACCAATTTCACCCCTCCACTTT. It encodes CASGPSRRPISPLHF.

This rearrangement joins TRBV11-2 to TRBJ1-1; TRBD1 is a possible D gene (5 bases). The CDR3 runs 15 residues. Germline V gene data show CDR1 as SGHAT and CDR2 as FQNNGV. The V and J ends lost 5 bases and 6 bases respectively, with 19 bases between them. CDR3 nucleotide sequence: TGTGCCAGCAGCGCCCTTGCGGGGACGCCAGCTGAAGCTTTCTTT. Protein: CASSALAGTPAEAFF.

As DNA, the CDR3 is TGTGCCAGCAGTTCTAGACAGGGAGGGCAAGTGAATCAGCCCCAGCATTTT. Amino acid sequence: CASSSRQGGQVNQPQHF. This sequence joins TRBV28 and TRBJ1-5; 7 nucleotides match TRBD1. The CDR3 spans 17 residues. V dropped 4 bases and J dropped 4; count of bases not matched to a gene: 13. Germline V gene lookup returns CDR1 MDHEN and CDR2 SYDVKM.

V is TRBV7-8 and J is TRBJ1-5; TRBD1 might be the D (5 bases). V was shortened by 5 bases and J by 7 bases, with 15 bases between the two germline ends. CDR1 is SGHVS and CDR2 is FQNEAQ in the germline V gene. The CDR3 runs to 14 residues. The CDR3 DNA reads TGTGCCAGCAGCCAGAGGGGTCCGTACCAGCCCCAGCATTTT. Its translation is CASSQRGPYQPQHF.

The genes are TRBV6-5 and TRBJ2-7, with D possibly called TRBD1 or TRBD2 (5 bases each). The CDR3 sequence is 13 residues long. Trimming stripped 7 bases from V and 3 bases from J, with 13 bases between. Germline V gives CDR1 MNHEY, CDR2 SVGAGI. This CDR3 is CASKSGANYEQYF. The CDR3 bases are TGTGCCAGCAAATCCGGGGCTAACTACGAGCAGTACTTC.

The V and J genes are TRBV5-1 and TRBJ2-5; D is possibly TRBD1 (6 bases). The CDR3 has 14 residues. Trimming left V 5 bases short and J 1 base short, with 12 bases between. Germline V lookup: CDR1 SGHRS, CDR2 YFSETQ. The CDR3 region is CASSPGTSQETQYF. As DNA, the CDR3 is TGCGCCAGCAGTCCCGGGACAAGCCAAGAGACCCAGTACTTC.

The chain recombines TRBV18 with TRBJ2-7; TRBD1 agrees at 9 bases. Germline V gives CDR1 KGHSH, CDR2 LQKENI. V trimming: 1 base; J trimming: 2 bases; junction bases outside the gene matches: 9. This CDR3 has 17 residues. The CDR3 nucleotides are TGTGCCAGCTCACCACAAATTGGGACAGGGAAGACCTACGAGCAGTACTTC. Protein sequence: CASSPQIGTGKTYEQYF.